This passage covers 13 T cell receptor beta chains from one sample sequenced in a study of T cell repertoires in cytomegalovirus infection. TCRdb re-derived calls from the reads in MiXCR, one entry per CDR3 protein. The sample holds some 300,000 distinct CDR3 sequences; roughly a sixth are singletons and the top ten take approximately 12%. Sequenced input: PBMCs. The receptors were sampled from a human donor in good health (CMV status not recorded). Some clones in this sample may be carry-over from other donors' samples.

This clonotype has ten or more counts. At one end, the junction sequence differs from germline, possibly due to a read error. This rearrangement joins TRBV7-2 to TRBJ1-6; D not resolved. Germline CDR1 is SGHTA and CDR2 is FQGNSA. This CDR3 comprises 13 residues. CDR3 DNA sequence: TGTGCCAGCCGCTTCGAACATAATTCACCCCTCCACTTT. This codes for CASRFEHNSPLHF.

This clonotype showed up many times. The chain uses TRBV7-2 and TRBJ2-1; 15 bases line up with TRBD2. There are 14 residues in the CDR3. Trimming took 5 bases from V and 11 from J; bases not matched to a gene: 4. Germline CDR1 reads SGHTA; CDR2 reads FQGNSA. CDR3 DNA sequence: TGTGCCAGCAGCAAGGGACTAGCGGGGGGCCAGCAGTTCTTC. It specifies CASSKGLAGGQQFF.

The rearrangement joins TRBV12-3 or TRBV12-4 to TRBJ2-7; D is unresolved. The CDR3 length is 11 residues. Trimming shortened V by 8 bases and J by 4 bases, and 9 bases separated the two germline ends. The CDR3 bases are TGTGCCAGCGGGGTGGGGTACGAGCAGTACTTC. Residues: CASGVGYEQYF.

The chain couples TRBV12-3 or TRBV12-4 to TRBJ2-3; D is ambiguous. V lost 2 bases, J lost 2 bases, and 11 bases lay in between. The CDR3 sequence is 15 residues long. CDR3 nucleotide sequence: TGTGCCAGCAGTTTACGTTGGGTCCCCACAGATACGCAGTATTTT. Residues: CASSLRWVPTDTQYF.

This clonotype was recorded a few times. The chain links TRBV19 to TRBJ1-5, with a possible D match to TRBD1 (6 bases). This CDR3 has 15 residues. The ends were cut back, 3 bases at V and 3 bases at J, with 12 bases in the middle. The germline V gene encodes CDR1 LNHDA and CDR2 SQIVND (reference sequence). CDR3 coding DNA: TGTGCCAGTAGTATTCGCAGGGGCCCCAATCAGCCCCAGCATTTT. This codes for CASSIRRGPNQPQHF.

The rearrangement joins TRBV12-3 or TRBV12-4 to TRBJ1-4, with D uncertain. CDR3 length equals 16 residues. Trimming removed 5 bases from V and 6 bases from J, with 19 bases in between. The CDR3 loop reads CASSQSFRTLDEKLFF. CDR3 bases: TGTGCCAGCAGTCAATCCTTCAGGACCTTAGATGAAAAACTGTTTTTT.

The rearrangement joins TRBV11-2 to TRBJ2-2; TRBD1 aligns across 10 bases. The trim removed 8 bases at V and 7 bases at J, leaving 10 bases unmatched. Germline loops: CDR1 SGHAT, CDR2 FQNNGV. The CDR3 is 15 residues long. The CDR3 here is CASQPRDRGIGELFF. The CDR3 DNA reads TGTGCCAGCCAGCCCCGGGACAGGGGCATCGGGGAGCTGTTTTTT.

The chain carries TRBV28 and TRBJ1-1; 7 nucleotides match TRBD1. Germline values: CDR1 MDHEN, CDR2 SYDVKM. The ends lost 6 bases at V and 6 bases at J; junction bases unmatched: 10. This CDR3 spans 14 amino acids. CDR3 in amino acids: CASSPGQASPEAFF. In DNA form, the CDR3 reads TGTGCCAGCAGCCCAGGACAGGCTTCGCCTGAAGCTTTCTTT.

The V gene is TRBV7-8, the J gene TRBJ1-2; a possible D gene is TRBD1 (6 bases). Germline values: CDR1 SGHVS, CDR2 FQNEAQ. Deletions cut 2 bases from V and 4 bases from J, with 14 bases between. The CDR3 contains 15 residues. Here the CDR3 DNA reads TGTGCCAGCAGCTTATGGGGGGGCGATGTCTATGGCTACACCTTC. Translating it yields CASSLWGGDVYGYTF. Drawing the rest from reference TRBV7-8 and TRBJ1-2, the complete variable domain is GAGVSQSPRYKVAKRGQDVALRCDPISGHVSLFWYQQALGQGPEFLTYFQNEAQLDKSGLPSDRFFAERPEGSVSTLKIQRTQQEDSAVYLCASSLWGGDVYGYTFGSGTRLTVV.

This clonotype came up once. The chain is built from TRBV18 and TRBJ2-7; D gene ambiguous. There are 13 residues in the CDR3. With 2 bases removed from V and 2 bases from J, the gap between germline ends came to 7 bases. Per germline, CDR1 KGHSH and CDR2 LQKENI. In DNA, the CDR3 is TGTGCCAGCTCACCAAGCCAGACCTACGAGCAGTACTTC. Translation: CASSPSQTYEQYF.

The table lists this clonotype with many counts. The chain has TRBV7-2 and TRBJ1-2, with 7 bases fitting TRBD1. Germline trimming cut 5 bases from V and 0 bases from J; bases unmatched to any gene: 6. This CDR3 has 15 residues. Germline V gene sequence: CDR1 SGHTA, CDR2 FQGNSA. The CDR3 reads CASSRGTDTNYGYTF. The CDR3, as DNA: TGTGCCAGCAGCCGAGGGACAGACACTAACTATGGCTACACCTTC.

This clonotype was seen at least ten times. The chain couples TRBV6-2 or TRBV6-3 to TRBJ2-1; D is unresolved. CDR3 length: 13 amino acids. Trimming removed 10 bases at V and 0 bases at J, with 10 bases between. In germline, CDR1 is MNHEY, CDR2 SVGEGT. The CDR3 DNA sequence: TGTGCCACCCAGACCCCCTCCTACAATGAGCAGTTCTTC. Its protein is CATQTPSYNEQFF.

This clonotype was detected ten times or more. The V gene is TRBV4-1, the J gene TRBJ2-7; either TRBD1 or TRBD2 may fit D (6 bases each). The V end was cut by 1 base, the J end by 3 bases, with 25 bases between. There are 19 residues in the CDR3. The germline CDR1 and CDR2 sequences are MGHRA and YSYEKL. The CDR3 DNA sequence: TGCGCCAGCAGCCAAGGCCCCCCGGGGGCGCGACACCCGGACTACGAGCAGTACTTC. Its translation: CASSQGPPGARHPDYEQYF.